The sequence of this T cell receptor beta chain was determined in a study of brain T cells in children with intractable seizures (TCRdb year 2021). The study in broad terms: Resected brain tissue from about 50 pediatric epilepsy surgery cases was initially screened for immune gene transcripts with a NanoString immunology panel. Among the approximately 12 selected surgery cases, eight also had pre-surgery blood sequenced, leaving four with brain tissue only.

As regards this clone: Its antigen is unknown. It has no much larger one-base neighbor in the sample; base qualities were not kept.

Results the study describes overall, beyond this receptor: Because sequencing depth differed between pre- and post-surgery blood, the absence of clones from the pre-surgery sample may reflect undersampling. The patients' HCMV serostatus was not known, and viral specificity was inferred solely from CDR3 sequence similarity.

Read against the paper, the sample's time point label means: blood from clinic visit 5 months post-surgery; TSC patient then seizure free. The surgery cases that showed the highest brain T cell transcript signatures were chosen for TCR beta chain sequencing of brain tissue, and of blood when it was available. Before surgery, patients had received at least one anti-epileptic drug. TCR-sequenced patients were children with drug-resistant epilepsy due to tuberous sclerosis complex, focal cortical dysplasia, Rasmussen encephalitis or hemimegalencephaly. The Monarch genomic DNA purification kit was used to extract bulk genomic DNA from unsorted brain tissue and from whole blood. The immunoSEQ assay was applied to genomic DNA to generate the TCR beta chain sequences. The published analysis was carried out like this. CDR3 sequences not starting with the conserved framework cysteine at position 104 were manually removed. Clonality was calculated as one minus the normalized Shannon's Diversity Index, with values ranging from 0 (maximal diversity) to 1 (oligoclonal). Chi-squared comparison-of-proportions tests assessed whether the same CDR3 differed in frequency between samples, such as brain versus blood. Public clonotypes were identified through searches of immuneACCESS, and similarity to known antiviral clonotypes was evaluated with the VDJdb browser. This immuneACCESS table, as held by TCRdb, lists in-frame sequences with V and J called but not all clones. Of the missing ones, under half trace to an unresolved V gene in checked studies; the others have no known cause. V and J calls and clone size follow that table, whereas D and trimming were derived from the DNA. Within this sample are hundreds of thousands of clones, with approximately 93% of them counted one time only. The ten largest account for around 6% of the sample.

Cut back by 2 bases and 1 base, the V and J ends lie 8 bases apart. The CDR3 holds 14 amino acids from the cysteine to the phenylalanine. Only the CDR3 region is kept as DNA, spanning 42 bases read in frame from base 1. Taken from the germline V gene (reference sequence), the CDR1 and CDR2 loops are MNHEY and SMNVEV. Here the sequenced sample was peripheral blood, taken about 5 months after surgery. The origin of this receptor is a boy younger than two with tuberous sclerosis and intractable seizures. This sequence uses TRBV27 and TRBJ1-1; the D gene cannot be resolved reliably. The CDR3: CASSLSARNTEAFF. Here is the DNA: TGTGCCAGCAGTTTAAGCGCCAGGAACACTGAAGCTTTCTTT.